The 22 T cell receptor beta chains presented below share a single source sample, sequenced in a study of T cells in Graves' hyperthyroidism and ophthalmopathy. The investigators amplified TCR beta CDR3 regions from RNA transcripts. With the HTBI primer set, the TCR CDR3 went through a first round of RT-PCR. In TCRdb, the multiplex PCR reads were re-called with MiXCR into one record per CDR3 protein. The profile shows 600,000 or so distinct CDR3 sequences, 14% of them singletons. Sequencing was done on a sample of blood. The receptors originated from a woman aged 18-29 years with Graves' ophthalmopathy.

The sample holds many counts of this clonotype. The CDR3 reads CSALLSDSTYEQYF. CDR3 in DNA: TGCAGTGCTCTGCTCTCAGACAGCACCTACGAGCAGTACTTC. The chain carries TRBV20-1 and TRBJ2-7; a possible D gene is TRBD1 (5 bases). Germline CDR1 reads DFQATT; CDR2 reads SNEGSKA (reference sequence). This CDR3 comprises 14 residues. V lost 5 bases, J lost 2 bases, and 16 bases lay in between.

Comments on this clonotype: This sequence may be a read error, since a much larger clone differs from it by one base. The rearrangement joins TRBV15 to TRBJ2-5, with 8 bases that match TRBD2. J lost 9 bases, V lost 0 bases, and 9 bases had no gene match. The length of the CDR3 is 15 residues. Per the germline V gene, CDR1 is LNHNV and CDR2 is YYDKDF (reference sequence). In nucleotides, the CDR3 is TGTGCCACCAGCAGAGATGTAGCGGGGACGGAGGCCCAGTACTTC. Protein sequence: CATSRDVAGTEAQYF.

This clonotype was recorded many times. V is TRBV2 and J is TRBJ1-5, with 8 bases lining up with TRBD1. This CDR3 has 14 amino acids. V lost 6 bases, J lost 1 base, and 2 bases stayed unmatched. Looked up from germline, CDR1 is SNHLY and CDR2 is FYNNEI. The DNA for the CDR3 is TGTGCCAGCAGATACAGGGGGAGCAATCAGCCCCAGCATTTT. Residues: CASRYRGSNQPQHF. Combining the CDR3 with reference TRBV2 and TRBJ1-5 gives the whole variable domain EPEVTQTPSHQVTQMGQEVILRCVPISNHLYFYWYRQILGQKVEFLVSFYNNEISEKSEIFDDQFSVERPDGSNFTLKIRSTKLEDSAMYFCASRYRGSNQPQHFGDGTRLSIL.

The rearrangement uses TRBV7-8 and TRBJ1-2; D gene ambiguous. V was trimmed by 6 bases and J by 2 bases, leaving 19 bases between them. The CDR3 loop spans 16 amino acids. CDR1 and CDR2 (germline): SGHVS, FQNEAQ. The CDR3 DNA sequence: TGTGCCAGCAGTCCCCGGGTGGGGTTGTCGAACTATGGCTACACCTTC. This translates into CASSPRVGLSNYGYTF.

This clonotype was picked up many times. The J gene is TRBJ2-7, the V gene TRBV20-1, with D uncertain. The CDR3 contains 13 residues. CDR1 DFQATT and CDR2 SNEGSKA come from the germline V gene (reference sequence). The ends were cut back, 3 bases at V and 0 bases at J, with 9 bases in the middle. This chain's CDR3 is CSASQRSSYEQYF. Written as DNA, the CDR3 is TGCAGTGCTAGCCAAAGGAGCTCCTACGAGCAGTACTTC.

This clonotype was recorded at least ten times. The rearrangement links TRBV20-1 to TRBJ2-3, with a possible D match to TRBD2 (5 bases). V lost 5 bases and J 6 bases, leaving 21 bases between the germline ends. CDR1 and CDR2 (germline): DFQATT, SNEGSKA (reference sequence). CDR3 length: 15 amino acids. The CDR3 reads CSAPLPGSGLDTQYF. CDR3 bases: TGCAGTGCTCCCCTCCCGGGGTCGGGATTGGATACGCAGTATTTT.

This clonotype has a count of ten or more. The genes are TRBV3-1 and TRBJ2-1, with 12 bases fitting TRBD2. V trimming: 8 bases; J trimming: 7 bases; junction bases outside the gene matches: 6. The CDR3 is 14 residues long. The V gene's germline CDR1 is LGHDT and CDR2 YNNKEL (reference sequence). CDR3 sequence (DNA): TGTGCCAGCGGACTAGCGGGAACGTATAATGAGCAGTTCTTC. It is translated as CASGLAGTYNEQFF.

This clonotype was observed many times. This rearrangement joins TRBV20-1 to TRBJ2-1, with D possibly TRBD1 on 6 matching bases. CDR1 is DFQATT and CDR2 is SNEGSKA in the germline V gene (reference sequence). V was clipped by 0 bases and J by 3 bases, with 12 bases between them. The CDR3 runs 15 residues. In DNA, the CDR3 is TGCAGTGCTAGAGATCTGAGGACAGACTACAATGAGCAGTTCTTC. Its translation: CSARDLRTDYNEQFF.

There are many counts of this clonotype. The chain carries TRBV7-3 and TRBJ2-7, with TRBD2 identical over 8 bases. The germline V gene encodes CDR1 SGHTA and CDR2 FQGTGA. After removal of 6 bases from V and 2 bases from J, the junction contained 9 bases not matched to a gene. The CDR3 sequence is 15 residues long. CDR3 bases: TGTGCCAGCAGGGCCCTGGCGGGAGGTACCTACGAGCAGTACTTC. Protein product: CASRALAGGTYEQYF.

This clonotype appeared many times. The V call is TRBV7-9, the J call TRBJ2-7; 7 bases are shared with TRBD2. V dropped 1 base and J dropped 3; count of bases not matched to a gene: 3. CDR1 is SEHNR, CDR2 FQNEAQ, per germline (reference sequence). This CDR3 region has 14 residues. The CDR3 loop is CASSLGSGGYEQYF. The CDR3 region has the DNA TGTGCCAGCAGCTTAGGATCGGGAGGCTACGAGCAGTACTTC.

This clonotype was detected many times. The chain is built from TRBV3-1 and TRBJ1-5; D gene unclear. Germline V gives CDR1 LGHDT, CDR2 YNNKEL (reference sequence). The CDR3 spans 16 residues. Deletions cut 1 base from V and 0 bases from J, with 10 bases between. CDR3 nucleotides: TGTGCCAGCAGCCAAGGGGCACGTGGTAGCAATCAGCCCCAGCATTTT. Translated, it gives CASSQGARGSNQPQHF.

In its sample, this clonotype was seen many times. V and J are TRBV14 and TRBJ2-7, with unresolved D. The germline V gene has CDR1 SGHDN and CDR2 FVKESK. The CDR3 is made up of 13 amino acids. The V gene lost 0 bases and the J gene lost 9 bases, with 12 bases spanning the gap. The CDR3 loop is CASSQDRAPRQYF. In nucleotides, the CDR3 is TGTGCCAGCAGCCAAGATAGGGCCCCTAGGCAGTACTTC.

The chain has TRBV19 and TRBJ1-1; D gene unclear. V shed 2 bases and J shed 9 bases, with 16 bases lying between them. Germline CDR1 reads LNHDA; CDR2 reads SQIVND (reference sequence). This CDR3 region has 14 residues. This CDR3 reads CASSISRAAGQAFF. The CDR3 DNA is TGTGCCAGTAGTATATCCCGGGCGGCAGGACAAGCTTTCTTT.

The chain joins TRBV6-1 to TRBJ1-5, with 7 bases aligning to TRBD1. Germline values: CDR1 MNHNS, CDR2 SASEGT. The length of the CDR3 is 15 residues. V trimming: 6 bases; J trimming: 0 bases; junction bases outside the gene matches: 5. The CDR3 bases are TGTGCCAGCAGCAGACGACAGGGTAGCAATCAGCCCCAGCATTTT. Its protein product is CASSRRQGSNQPQHF.

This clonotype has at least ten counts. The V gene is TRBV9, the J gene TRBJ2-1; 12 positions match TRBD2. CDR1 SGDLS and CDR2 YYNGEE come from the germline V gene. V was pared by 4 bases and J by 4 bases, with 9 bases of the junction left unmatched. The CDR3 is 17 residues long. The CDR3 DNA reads TGTGCCAGCAGCCCGGGGGGGGGGACTAGCGGGTACAATGAGCAGTTCTTC. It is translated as CASSPGGGTSGYNEQFF.

DNA for the CDR3: TGTGCCAGCAGCTTATGGTTGGCAGCTAGCAATGAGCAGTTCTTC. Protein: CASSLWLAASNEQFF. V gene TRBV11-1 combines with J gene TRBJ2-1; D gene ambiguous. V lost 2 bases to trimming and J lost 6 bases, with 14 bases between them. Germline assignment: CDR1 SGHAT and CDR2 FQDESV (reference sequence). This CDR3 has 15 residues.

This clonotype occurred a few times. CDR3 protein: CASSSPGLLGNIQYF. The CDR3 DNA follows: TGTGCCAGCAGTTCGCCGGGACTCCTGGGGAACATTCAGTACTTC. The chain joins TRBV6-5 to TRBJ2-4, with a weak D call TRBD2 (6 bases). The CDR3 sequence is 15 residues long. V gave up 4 bases and J gave up 7 bases, with 17 bases separating them. Germline loops: CDR1 MNHEY, CDR2 SVGAGI.

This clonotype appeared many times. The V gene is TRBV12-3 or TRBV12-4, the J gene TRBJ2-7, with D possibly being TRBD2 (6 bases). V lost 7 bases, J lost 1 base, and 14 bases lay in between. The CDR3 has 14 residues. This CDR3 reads CASTGEDNSYEQYF. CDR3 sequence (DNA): TGTGCCAGCACCGGGGAGGACAATTCCTACGAGCAGTACTTC.

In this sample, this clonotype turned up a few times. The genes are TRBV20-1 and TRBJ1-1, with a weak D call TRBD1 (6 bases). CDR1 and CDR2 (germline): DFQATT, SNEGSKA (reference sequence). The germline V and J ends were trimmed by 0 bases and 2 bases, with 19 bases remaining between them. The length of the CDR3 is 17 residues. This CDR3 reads CSARDTGKPTANTEAFF. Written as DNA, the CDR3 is TGCAGTGCTAGAGACACAGGGAAACCAACGGCCAACACTGAAGCTTTCTTT.

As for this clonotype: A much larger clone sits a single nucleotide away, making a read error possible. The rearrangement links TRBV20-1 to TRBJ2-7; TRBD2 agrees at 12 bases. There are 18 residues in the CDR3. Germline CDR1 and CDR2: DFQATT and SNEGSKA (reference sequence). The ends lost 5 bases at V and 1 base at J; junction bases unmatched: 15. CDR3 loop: CSARSRPSGRALSYEQYF. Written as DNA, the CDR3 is TGCAGTGCTCGAAGTCGGCCTAGCGGGAGGGCCTTGTCCTACGAGCAGTACTTC.

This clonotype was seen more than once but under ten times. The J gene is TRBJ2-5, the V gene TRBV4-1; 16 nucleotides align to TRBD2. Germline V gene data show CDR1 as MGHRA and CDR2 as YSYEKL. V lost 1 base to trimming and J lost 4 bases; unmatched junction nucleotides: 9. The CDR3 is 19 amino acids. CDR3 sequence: CASSQVPGTSGRARETQYF. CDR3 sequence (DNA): TGCGCCAGCAGCCAAGTACCCGGGACTAGCGGGAGGGCCAGAGAGACCCAGTACTTC.

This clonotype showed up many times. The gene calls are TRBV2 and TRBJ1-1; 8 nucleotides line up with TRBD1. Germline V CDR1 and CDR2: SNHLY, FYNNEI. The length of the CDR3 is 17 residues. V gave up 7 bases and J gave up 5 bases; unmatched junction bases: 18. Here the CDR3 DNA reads TGTGCCAGCATTGGGGGCGAGACGACAGGGGTTTATACTGAAGCTTTCTTT. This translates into CASIGGETTGVYTEAFF.